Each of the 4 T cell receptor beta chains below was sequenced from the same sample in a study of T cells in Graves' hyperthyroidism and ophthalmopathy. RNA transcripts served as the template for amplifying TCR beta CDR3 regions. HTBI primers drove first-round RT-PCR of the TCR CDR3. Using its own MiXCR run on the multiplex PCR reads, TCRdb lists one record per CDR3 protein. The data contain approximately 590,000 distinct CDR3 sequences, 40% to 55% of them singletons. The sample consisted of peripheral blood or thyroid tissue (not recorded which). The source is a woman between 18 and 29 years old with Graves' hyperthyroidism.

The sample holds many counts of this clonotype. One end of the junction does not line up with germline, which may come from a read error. The CDR3 region is CASSLDRATGELFF. In nucleotides, the CDR3 is TGTGCCAGCAGCTTAGACAGGGCCACCGGGGAGCTGTTTTTT. This sequence joins TRBV5-1 and TRBJ2-2; 7 bases are shared with TRBD1. The CDR3 has 14 residues. Per germline, CDR1 SGHRS and CDR2 YFSETQ.

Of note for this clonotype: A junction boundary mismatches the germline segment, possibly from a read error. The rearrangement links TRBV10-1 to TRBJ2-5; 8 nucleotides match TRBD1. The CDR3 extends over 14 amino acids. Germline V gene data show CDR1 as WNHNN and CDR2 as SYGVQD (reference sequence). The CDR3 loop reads CTSRFATGGETQYF. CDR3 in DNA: TGCACCAGCAGATTCGCAACAGGGGGGGAGACCCAGTACTTC.

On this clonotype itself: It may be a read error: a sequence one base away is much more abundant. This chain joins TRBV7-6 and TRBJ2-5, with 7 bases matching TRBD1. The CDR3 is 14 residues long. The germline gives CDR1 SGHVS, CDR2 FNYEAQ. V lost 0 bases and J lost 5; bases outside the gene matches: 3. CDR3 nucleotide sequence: TGTGCCAGCAGCTTAGCAGGGGGCTGGGAGACCCAGTACTTC. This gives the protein CASSLAGGWETQYF.

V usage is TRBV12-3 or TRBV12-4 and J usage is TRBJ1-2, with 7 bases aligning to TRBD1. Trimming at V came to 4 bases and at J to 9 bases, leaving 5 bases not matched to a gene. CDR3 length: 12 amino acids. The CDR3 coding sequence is TGTGCCAGCAGTTCGGGAGGGGGCAGCTACACCTTC. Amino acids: CASSSGGGSYTF.